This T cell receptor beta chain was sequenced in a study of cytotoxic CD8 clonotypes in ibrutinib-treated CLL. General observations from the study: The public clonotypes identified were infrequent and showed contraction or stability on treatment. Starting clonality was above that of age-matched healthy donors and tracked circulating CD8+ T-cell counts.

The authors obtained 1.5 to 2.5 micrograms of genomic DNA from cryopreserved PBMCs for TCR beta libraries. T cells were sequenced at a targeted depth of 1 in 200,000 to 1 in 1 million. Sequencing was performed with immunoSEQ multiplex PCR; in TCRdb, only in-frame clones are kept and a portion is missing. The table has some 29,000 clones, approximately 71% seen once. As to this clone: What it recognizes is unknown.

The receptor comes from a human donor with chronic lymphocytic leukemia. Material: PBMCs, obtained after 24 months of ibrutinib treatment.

Here the CDR3 DNA reads TGTGCCAGCAGTTTTGCCTTTGGAGGGGGCAGAGGTACGCAGTATTTT. Its protein is CASSFAFGGGRGTQYF. V usage is TRBV27 and J usage is TRBJ2-3, with D possibly being TRBD1 (7 bases). Germline loops: CDR1 MNHEY, CDR2 SMNVEV (reference sequence). Trimming removed 3 bases at V and 8 bases at J, with 21 bases between. The CDR3 loop spans 16 amino acids.